These 27 T cell receptor beta chains share one sample of origin, sequenced in a study of human T cells and chemical hapten exposure. Regarding time point: pre-sensitization, week 0. Treatment: therapeutic diphenylcyclopropenone sensitization with weekly scalp DPC. TCRdb used MiXCR to reprocess the RACE reads, holding one entry per CDR3 protein. This table has 300,000 to 450,000 distinct CDR3 sequences, about 5.4% appearing once. Sequencing was performed on whole blood, taken in connection with sensitization to the hapten diphenylcyclopropenone (DPC). The receptors derive from a woman in her late teens or twenties with alopecia areata. Some clones in this sample may be carry-over from other donors' samples.

The chain couples TRBV28 to TRBJ1-1, with 9 bases aligning to TRBD1. This CDR3 contains 16 residues. The ends lost 5 bases at V and 4 bases at J; junction bases unmatched: 11. Germline V gene sequence: CDR1 MDHEN, CDR2 SYDVKM. In DNA, the CDR3 is TGTGCCAGCAGTCTTGGTATGGGGACAGGGATCACTGAAGCTTTCTTT. This sequence encodes CASSLGMGTGITEAFF.

This clonotype was found many times. The J gene is TRBJ2-5, the V gene TRBV7-2; tentatively, D is TRBD1 or TRBD2 (5 bases each). The CDR3 covers 15 residues. V lost 6 bases to trimming and J lost 1 base, with 15 bases between them. In germline, CDR1 is SGHTA, CDR2 FQGNSA. DNA for the CDR3: TGTGCCAGCAGTCGATCAACTGGGACCCAAGAGACCCAGTACTTC. It translates to CASSRSTGTQETQYF.

The chain recombines TRBV2 with TRBJ1-1, with D perhaps matching TRBD1 (6 bases). Germline V CDR1 and CDR2: SNHLY, FYNNEI. CDR3 length: 15 amino acids. Trimming left V 1 base short and J 4 bases short, with 13 bases between. The CDR3 loop is CASSEVQGRITEAFF. The CDR3 region has the DNA TGTGCCAGCAGTGAAGTACAGGGACGGATCACTGAAGCTTTCTTT.

In this sample, this clonotype turned up a few times. V usage is TRBV7-2 and J usage is TRBJ1-6, with D perhaps matching TRBD1 (5 bases). Germline CDR1 is SGHTA and CDR2 is FQGNSA. The length of the CDR3 is 19 residues. V lost 2 bases, J lost 3 bases, and 20 bases lay in between. This CDR3 is CASSLNPVLRQNYNSPLHF. The CDR3 DNA sequence: TGTGCCAGCAGCTTAAACCCCGTCCTCCGACAGAACTATAATTCACCCCTCCACTTT.

The genes are TRBV7-2 and TRBJ2-7; maybe TRBD2 (5 bases). Germline CDR1 is SGHTA and CDR2 is FQGNSA. V was clipped by 1 base and J by 5 bases, with 18 bases between them. The CDR3 runs 16 residues. The CDR3 here is CASSLVGPLGSDEQYF. CDR3 nucleotides: TGTGCCAGCAGCTTAGTAGGGCCCCTCGGTAGCGACGAGCAGTACTTC.

In this sample, this clonotype turned up once. CDR3 region: CSARAGTANLEQYF. DNA of the CDR3: TGCAGTGCTAGAGCCGGGACAGCCAACCTGGAGCAGTACTTC. The rearrangement uses TRBV20-1 and TRBJ2-7, with TRBD1 matching 7 bases. CDR3 length equals 14 residues. J lost 7 bases, V lost 1 base, and 10 bases had no gene match. CDR1 and CDR2 (germline): DFQATT, SNEGSKA (reference sequence).

This clonotype was observed many times. J is TRBJ2-4 and V is TRBV7-2, with no clear D. The germline V and J ends were trimmed by 5 bases and 0 bases, with 14 bases remaining between them. The CDR3 spans 16 residues. The germline CDR1 and CDR2 sequences are SGHTA and FQGNSA. CDR3 sequence reads: CASSPTGGLAKNIQYF. DNA of the CDR3: TGTGCCAGCAGCCCAACGGGCGGCTTAGCCAAAAACATTCAGTACTTC.

In its sample, this clonotype was seen many times. This rearrangement joins TRBV10-3 to TRBJ2-7; D uncertain. Germline V gene lookup returns CDR1 ENHRY and CDR2 SYGVKD. The CDR3 totals 11 residues. V was clipped by 3 bases and J by 6 bases, with 6 bases between them. CDR3 in amino acids: CAISERAEQYF. The CDR3 DNA follows: TGTGCCATCAGTGAAAGGGCCGAGCAGTACTTC.

This clonotype was detected only a few times. J is TRBJ2-2 and V is TRBV7-6; 8 bases match TRBD1. The CDR3 loop spans 14 amino acids. Germline V lookup: CDR1 SGHVS, CDR2 FNYEAQ. Losses at the gene ends were 5 bases for V and 13 bases for J; bases not matched to a gene: 12. CDR3 sequence: CASSPRQGLRTLFF. CDR3 DNA: TGTGCCAGCAGCCCCAGACAGGGGTTGAGGACGCTGTTTTTT.

In its sample, this clonotype was seen many times. The DNA of the CDR3 is TGTGCCAGCAGCTTGGATCCGGAGTTAGGGGAGACCCAGTACTTC. Translation gives CASSLDPELGETQYF. This chain joins TRBV5-6 and TRBJ2-5, with D uncertain. CDR3 size: 15 residues. V lost 0 bases to trimming and J lost 5 bases, with 14 bases between them. CDR1 is SGHDT, CDR2 YYEEEE, per germline.

The CDR3 loop is CASSLALNTDTQYF. The CDR3 DNA reads as TGTGCCAGCAGTTTGGCGTTAAACACAGATACGCAGTATTTT. The chain links TRBV28 to TRBJ2-3; D is unresolved. The germline CDR1 and CDR2 sequences are MDHEN and SYDVKM. This CDR3 is built from 14 residues. Trimming shortened V by 3 bases and J by 2 bases, and 9 bases separated the two germline ends.

The chain couples TRBV29-1 to TRBJ2-7; D is perhaps TRBD1 (5 bases). CDR1 and CDR2 from the germline V gene are SQVTM and ANQGSEA. The CDR3 totals 15 residues. Trimming took 1 base from V and 0 from J, leaving 13 bases between them. This chain's CDR3 is CSVEGGAEYSYEQYF. CDR3 DNA: TGCAGCGTTGAAGGTGGGGCAGAGTACTCCTACGAGCAGTACTTC.

The chain uses TRBV5-4 and TRBJ2-7; 12 bases align to TRBD2. The CDR3 sequence is 16 residues long. The germline V gene encodes CDR1 SGHNT and CDR2 YYREEE (reference sequence). Unmatched junction bases numbered 13, after V lost 4 bases and J lost 8 bases. In DNA, the CDR3 is TGTGCCAGCAGCCACACTAGCGGGGGGCTGGGGAATCAGCAGTACTTC. Protein sequence: CASSHTSGGLGNQQYF.

This clonotype was counted between two and nine times. The chain uses TRBV7-2 and TRBJ1-1; D call uncertain. The V gene lost 2 bases and the J gene lost 6 bases, with 13 bases spanning the gap. There are 14 residues in the CDR3. In germline, CDR1 is SGHTA, CDR2 FQGNSA. Here the CDR3 DNA reads TGTGCCAGCAGCTTAATCCCGGCGGGATCTGAAGCTTTCTTT. Its translation is CASSLIPAGSEAFF.

This clonotype has ten or more counts. The V call is TRBV7-2, the J call TRBJ2-1; possibly TRBD1 for D (7 bases). V was pared by 5 bases and J by 7 bases, with 30 bases between. The CDR3 totals 19 residues. Looked up from germline, CDR1 is SGHTA and CDR2 is FQGNSA. As DNA, the CDR3 is TGTGCCAGCAGCCCGCGGGTTACGAGGGGGCGCGGGGTTGGGAATGAGCAGTTCTTC. The encoded protein is CASSPRVTRGRGVGNEQFF. Full variable domain (remainder filled in from reference TRBV7-2 and TRBJ2-1): GAGVSQSPSNKVTEKGKDVELRCDPISGHTALYWYRQSLGQGLEFLIYFQGNSAPDKSGLPSDRFSAERTGGSVSTLTIQRTQQEDSAVYLCASSPRVTRGRGVGNEQFFGPGTRLTVL.

This clonotype was observed many times. V usage is TRBV4-3 and J usage is TRBJ2-3; possibly TRBD2 for D (5 bases). Germline V CDR1 and CDR2: LGHNA, YSLEER. V lost 2 bases and J lost 4, with 10 bases in between. The CDR3 runs 14 residues. The CDR3 DNA sequence: TGCGCCAGCAGCCAATCGGGGATGGCAGATACGCAGTATTTT. It translates to CASSQSGMADTQYF.

This clonotype has more than one count but fewer than ten. The chain is built from TRBV28 and TRBJ2-3; 11 bases are a match to TRBD1. V was pared by 10 bases and J by 4 bases, with 7 bases of the junction left unmatched. CDR1 is MDHEN and CDR2 is SYDVKM in the germline V gene. The CDR3 is made up of 14 amino acids. In nucleotides, the CDR3 is TGTGCCACCAATTCGGGACAGGGGGCAGATACGCAGTATTTT. As protein: CATNSGQGADTQYF.

The chain is built from TRBV6-5 and TRBJ1-2, with D tentatively TRBD1 (5 bases). The CDR3 runs 15 residues. Trimming removed 7 bases from V and 3 bases from J, with 18 bases in between. CDR1 MNHEY and CDR2 SVGAGI come from the germline V gene. The CDR3 is CASTHRTGGDYGYTF. The CDR3 DNA reads as TGTGCCAGCACCCATCGGACGGGGGGGGACTATGGCTACACCTTC.

This clonotype came up many times. V and J are TRBV27 and TRBJ1-6, with 11 positions matching TRBD1. The CDR3 is 14 residues long. The V gene end was trimmed by 5 bases and the J gene end by 10 bases; junction bases not matched to a gene: 4. Germline V gene data show CDR1 as MNHEY and CDR2 as SMNVEV (reference sequence). The CDR3 DNA reads TGTGCCAGCAGTCGGACAGGGGGCCTCTCACCCCTCCACTTT. It encodes CASSRTGGLSPLHF.

The rearrangement links TRBV4-2 to TRBJ1-2; D uncertain. CDR1 and CDR2 from the germline V gene are LGHNA and YNFKEQ. This CDR3 has 15 residues. V was shortened by 0 bases and J by 7 bases, with 15 bases between the two germline ends. The CDR3 DNA is TGTGCCAGCAGCCAAGATCCGGGCCCCCCGGGTGGCTACACCTTC. This encodes CASSQDPGPPGGYTF.

This clonotype was detected many times. The chain has TRBV6-2 or TRBV6-3 and TRBJ1-5, with a weak D call TRBD1 (6 bases). The CDR3 runs 15 residues. The germline gives CDR1 MNHEY, CDR2 SVGEGT. Trimming left V 1 base short and J 2 bases short, with 9 bases between. The CDR3 protein is CASSYLAGGNQPQHF. The CDR3 DNA follows: TGTGCCAGCAGTTACTTGGCAGGGGGCAATCAGCCCCAGCATTTT.

The chain has TRBV3-1 and TRBJ2-3; no definite D call. CDR3 length equals 16 residues. Germline values: CDR1 LGHDT, CDR2 YNNKEL (reference sequence). Deletions cut 2 bases from V and 0 bases from J, with 12 bases between. In nucleotides, the CDR3 is TGTGCCAGCAGCCAAAATCTCGTCGGTAGCACAGATACGCAGTATTTT. It yields the protein CASSQNLVGSTDTQYF.

The genes are TRBV24-1 and TRBJ1-5, with D uncertain. The CDR3 sequence is 13 residues long. Trimming cost V 6 bases and J 6 bases, with 11 bases left between them. Germline loops: CDR1 KGHDR, CDR2 SFDVKD. DNA for the CDR3: TGTGCCACCAGTCCCAGCACCGGTCAGCCCCAGCATTTT. Its translation: CATSPSTGQPQHF.

This chain's CDR3 is CASSLGSGQPYGYTF. CDR3 nucleotides: TGTGCCAGCAGCTTAGGTTCGGGACAACCCTATGGCTACACCTTC. The chain couples TRBV11-1 to TRBJ1-2; D may be TRBD1 (6 bases). V lost 1 base and J lost 4, with 13 bases in between. The CDR3 spans 15 residues. Germline CDR1 reads SGHAT; CDR2 reads FQDESV (reference sequence). The whole variable domain, remainder taken from reference TRBV11-1 and TRBJ1-2, is EAEVAQSPRYKITEKSQAVAFWCDPISGHATLYWYRQILGQGPELLVQFQDESVVDDSQLPKDRFSAERLKGVDSTLKIQPAELGDSAMYLCASSLGSGQPYGYTFGSGTRLTVV.

The rearrangement joins TRBV6-1 to TRBJ2-3; perhaps TRBD2 as D (6 bases). The CDR3 consists of 17 residues. The V end was cut by 4 bases, the J end by 0 bases, with 17 bases between. Germline CDR1 and CDR2: MNHNS and SASEGT. The CDR3, as DNA: TGTGCCAGCAGTGCTCAGCCTAGCGACCCTAGCACAGATACGCAGTATTTT. This codes for CASSAQPSDPSTDTQYF.

This clonotype was detected ten times or more. The gene calls are TRBV7-8 and TRBJ1-1; 10 bases line up with TRBD1. Germline V gene data show CDR1 as SGHVS and CDR2 as FQNEAQ. The CDR3 covers 16 residues. Unmatched junction bases numbered 11, after V lost 5 bases and J lost 5 bases. The CDR3 loop reads CASSLGQGKFHTEAFF. CDR3 coding DNA: TGTGCCAGCAGCCTGGGACAGGGGAAGTTCCATACTGAAGCTTTCTTT.

This clonotype showed up just a few times. The chain links TRBV9 to TRBJ2-3; no clear D gene. V gave up 3 bases and J gave up 2 bases, with 19 bases separating them. The germline V gene has CDR1 SGDLS and CDR2 YYNGEE. The CDR3 runs to 17 residues. The CDR3 coding sequence is TGTGCCAGCAGCGGGATGCCCACCTGGTCAGTCACAGATACGCAGTATTTT. Amino acids: CASSGMPTWSVTDTQYF.